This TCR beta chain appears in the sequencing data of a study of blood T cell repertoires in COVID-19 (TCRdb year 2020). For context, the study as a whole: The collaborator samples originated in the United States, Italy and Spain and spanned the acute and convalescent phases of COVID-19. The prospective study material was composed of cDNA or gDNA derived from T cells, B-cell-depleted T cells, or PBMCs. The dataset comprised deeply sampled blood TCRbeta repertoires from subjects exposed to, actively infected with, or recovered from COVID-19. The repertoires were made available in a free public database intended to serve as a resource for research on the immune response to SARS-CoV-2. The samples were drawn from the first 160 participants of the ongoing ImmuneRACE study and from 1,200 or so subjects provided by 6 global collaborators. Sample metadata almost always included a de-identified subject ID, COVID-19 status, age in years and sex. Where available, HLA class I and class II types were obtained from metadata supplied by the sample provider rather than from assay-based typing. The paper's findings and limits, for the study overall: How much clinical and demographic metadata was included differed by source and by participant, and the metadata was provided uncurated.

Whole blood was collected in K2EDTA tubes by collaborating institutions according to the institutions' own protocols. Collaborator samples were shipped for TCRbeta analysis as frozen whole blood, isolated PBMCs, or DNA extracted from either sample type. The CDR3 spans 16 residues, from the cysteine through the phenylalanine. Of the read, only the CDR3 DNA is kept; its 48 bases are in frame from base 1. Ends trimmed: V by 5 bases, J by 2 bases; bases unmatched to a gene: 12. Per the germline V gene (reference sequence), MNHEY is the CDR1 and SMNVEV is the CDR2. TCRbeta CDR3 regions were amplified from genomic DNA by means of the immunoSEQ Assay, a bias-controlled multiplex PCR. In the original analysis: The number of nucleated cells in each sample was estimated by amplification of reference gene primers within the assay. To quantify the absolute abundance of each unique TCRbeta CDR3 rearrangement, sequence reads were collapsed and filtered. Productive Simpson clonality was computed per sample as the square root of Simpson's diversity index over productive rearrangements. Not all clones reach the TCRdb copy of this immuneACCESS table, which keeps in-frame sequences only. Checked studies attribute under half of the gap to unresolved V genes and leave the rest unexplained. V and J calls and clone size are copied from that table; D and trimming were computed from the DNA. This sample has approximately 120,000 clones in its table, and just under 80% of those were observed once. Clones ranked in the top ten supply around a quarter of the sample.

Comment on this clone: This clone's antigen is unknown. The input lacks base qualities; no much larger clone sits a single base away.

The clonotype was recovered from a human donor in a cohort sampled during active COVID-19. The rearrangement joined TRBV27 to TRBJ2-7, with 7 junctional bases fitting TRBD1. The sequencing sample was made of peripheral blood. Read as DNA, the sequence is TGTGCCAGCAGTCTAACACAGGGGTTTTGGACCTACGAGCAGTACTTC. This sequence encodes CASSLTQGFWTYEQYF.